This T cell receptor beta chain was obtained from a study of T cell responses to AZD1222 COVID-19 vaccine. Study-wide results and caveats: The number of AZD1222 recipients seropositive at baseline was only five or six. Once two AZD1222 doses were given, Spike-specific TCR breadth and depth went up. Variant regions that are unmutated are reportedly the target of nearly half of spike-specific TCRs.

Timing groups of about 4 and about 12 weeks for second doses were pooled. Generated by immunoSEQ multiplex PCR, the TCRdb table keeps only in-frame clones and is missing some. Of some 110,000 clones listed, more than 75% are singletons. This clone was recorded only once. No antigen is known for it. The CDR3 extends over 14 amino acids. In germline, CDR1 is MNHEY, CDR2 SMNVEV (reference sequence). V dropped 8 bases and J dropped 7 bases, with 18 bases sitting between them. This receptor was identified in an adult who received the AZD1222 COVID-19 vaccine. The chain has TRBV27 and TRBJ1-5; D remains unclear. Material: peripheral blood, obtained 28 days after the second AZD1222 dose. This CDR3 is CASRGPLLDQPQHF. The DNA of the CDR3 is TGTGCCAGCCGAGGACCGCTCCTGGACCAGCCCCAGCATTTT.